The 31 T cell receptor beta chains listed next were all sequenced from one sample in a study of persistence of HIV-infected CD4 T cells. Cells were stimulated with overlapping HIV-1 Gag 15-mer peptides. CD40L/CD69 double-negative CD45RO-high memory CD4+ T cells were collected. Which antigens these TCRs recognize remains unknown. Sequencing used immunoSEQ version 4 in survey mode. The repertoire was sequenced with immunoSEQ multiplex PCR; TCRdb's copy has only in-frame clones and lacks some. There are approximately 34,000 clones in the sample; 82% occur only once, and under 20% lies in the top ten. Sequenced here: CD4+ T cells sorted from PBMCs after roughly 18-hour stimulation, sampled from a patient who received antiretroviral therapy. These receptors were taken from an adult woman with HIV who was CMV-seropositive.

This chain connects TRBV6-6 to TRBJ1-5; 8 bases are a match to TRBD1. J was trimmed by 4 bases and V by 5 bases; bases with no gene match: 4. Per germline, CDR1 MNHNY and CDR2 SVGAGI (reference sequence). CDR3 length: 14 residues. This chain's CDR3 is CASSRQGWNQPQHF. The CDR3 DNA follows: TGTGCCAGCAGTCGACAGGGGTGGAATCAGCCCCAGCATTTT.

A single count supports this clone. CDR3 amino acids: CASSQKSSGKKLFF. The CDR3, as DNA: TGTGCCAGCAGTCAGAAGAGTTCGGGTAAAAAACTGTTTTTT. The V call is TRBV7-2, the J call TRBJ1-4; D ambiguous. This CDR3 is 14 amino acids long. CDR1 is SGHTA, CDR2 FQGNSA, per germline. V lost 6 bases to trimming and J lost 9 bases, with 17 bases between them.

This chain connects TRBV15 to TRBJ1-4; no definite D call. This CDR3 is built from 13 residues. V lost 1 base, J lost 5 bases, and 5 bases lay in between. Germline assignment: CDR1 LNHNV and CDR2 YYDKDF (reference sequence). The CDR3 DNA reads as TGTGCCACCAGCAGAGGGCGAAATGAAAAACTGTTTTTT. As protein: CATSRGRNEKLFF.

The chain links TRBV30 to TRBJ1-4; D possibly corresponds to TRBD1 (6 bases). This CDR3 has 13 amino acids. Germline CDR1 reads GTSNPN; CDR2 reads SVGIG (reference sequence). Trimming cost V 5 bases and J 3 bases, with 10 bases left between them. CDR3 bases: TGTGCCTGGTACCGACAGGCTAATGAAAAACTGTTTTTT. Encoded protein: CAWYRQANEKLFF.

The chain uses TRBV6-1 and TRBJ1-1; D is perhaps TRBD1 (5 bases). V gave up 4 bases and J gave up 1 base, with 16 bases separating them. The CDR3 sequence is 16 residues long. Germline lookup yields CDR1 MNHNS and CDR2 SASEGT. The CDR3 DNA sequence: TGTGCCAGCAGTGCCTGGGCGCCAGGGCAGAACACTGAAGCTTTCTTT. Amino acid sequence: CASSAWAPGQNTEAFF.

The chain joins TRBV28 to TRBJ2-7; 9 bases match TRBD1. The V segment lost 2 bases and the J segment 5 bases; nucleotides outside the gene matches: 4. The CDR3 sequence is 14 residues long. CDR1 is MDHEN, CDR2 SYDVKM, per germline. The chain's CDR3 is CASSLTGGVNEQYF. DNA of the CDR3: TGTGCCAGCAGTTTAACAGGGGGCGTAAACGAGCAGTACTTC.

The V and J genes are TRBV18 and TRBJ1-5; 7 nucleotides agree with TRBD1. The junction had 4 bases not matched to a gene; V was cut back by 1 base and J by 1 base. Germline-derived CDR1 and CDR2 are KGHSH and LQKENI. The CDR3 has 16 amino acids. For the CDR3, the DNA is TGTGCCAGCTCACCACAGGGGGCTTTGAGCAATCAGCCCCAGCATTTT. It codes for CASSPQGALSNQPQHF.

The chain combines TRBV5-1 with TRBJ2-1, with D tentatively TRBD1 or TRBD2 (5 bases each). The CDR3 is made up of 16 amino acids. The V gene lost 4 bases and the J gene lost 8 bases, with 22 bases spanning the gap. The germline CDR1 and CDR2 sequences are SGHRS and YFSETQ. CDR3 nucleotide sequence: TGCGCCAGCAGCGGGGGAAGGGCCCACAGAGGAGATGAGCAGTTCTTC. It specifies CASSGGRAHRGDEQFF.

V and J are TRBV5-4 and TRBJ1-4; TRBD1 matches at 9 bases. Per the germline V gene, CDR1 is SGHNT and CDR2 is YYREEE (reference sequence). The CDR3 extends over 15 amino acids. V dropped 4 bases and J dropped 3; count of bases not matched to a gene: 4. The DNA for the CDR3 is TGTGCCAGCAGCCATGGGGACAGGGCTAATGAAAAACTGTTTTTT. This encodes CASSHGDRANEKLFF.

The genes are TRBV11-3 and TRBJ1-2, with a tentative D call TRBD1 (6 bases). From germline, CDR1 is SGHNT and CDR2 YENEEA. The CDR3 runs 14 residues. V lost 7 bases and J 1 base, leaving 13 bases between the germline ends. In nucleotides, the CDR3 is TGTGCCAGCATCCACAGGGAAGGTAACTATGGCTACACCTTC. This codes for CASIHREGNYGYTF.

This clone was found a few times. J is TRBJ2-2 and V is TRBV5-1; 8 positions agree with TRBD1. CDR1 SGHRS and CDR2 YFSETQ come from the germline V gene. The CDR3 is 15 amino acids. V was clipped by 4 bases and J by 2 bases; unmatched bases: 4. This CDR3 is CASSPDRGNTGELFF. CDR3 DNA sequence: TGCGCCAGCAGCCCTGACAGGGGCAACACCGGGGAGCTGTTTTTT.

The chain uses TRBV2 and TRBJ1-2, with a tentative D call TRBD1 (6 bases). The CDR3 is 14 amino acids. Germline CDR1 and CDR2: SNHLY and FYNNEI. Trimming pared 6 bases from V and 1 base from J, leaving 12 bases between. CDR3 coding DNA: TGTGCCAGCAGCCTACCCAGGGGTAACTATGGCTACACCTTC. Translation gives CASSLPRGNYGYTF.

The rearrangement joins TRBV6-5 to TRBJ2-7; the D gene is possibly TRBD2 (7 bases). CDR3 length: 15 residues. Trimming cost V 5 bases and J 2 bases, with 16 bases left between them. The germline gives CDR1 MNHEY, CDR2 SVGAGI. The CDR3 DNA reads TGTGCCAGCAGTAGGGGGGGAGGGAGTACCTACGAGCAGTACTTC. It codes for CASSRGGGSTYEQYF.

The rearrangement uses TRBV12-3 or TRBV12-4 and TRBJ1-1, with TRBD1 as a possible D gene (5 bases). This CDR3 has 11 residues. V was clipped by 2 bases and J by 10 bases, with 8 bases between them. The CDR3 is CASSLTGTAFF. In DNA, the CDR3 is TGTGCCAGCAGTTTAACGGGGACAGCTTTCTTT.

There are a few counts of this clone. The J gene is TRBJ1-1, the V gene TRBV10-1; 7 positions match TRBD1. With 9 bases clipped from V and 9 bases from J, the junction kept 25 bases outside the gene matches. The CDR3 has 17 amino acids. Germline loops: CDR1 WNHNN, CDR2 SYGVQD (reference sequence). CDR3 protein: CARRPKGAGEAQRQAFF. For the CDR3, the DNA is TGCGCCAGAAGACCCAAGGGGGCAGGGGAGGCCCAGAGACAAGCTTTCTTT.

The V gene is TRBV27, the J gene TRBJ2-3; the D gene could be TRBD1 or TRBD2 (5 bases each). Germline CDR1 is MNHEY and CDR2 is SMNVEV (reference sequence). This CDR3 spans 14 amino acids. The V and J ends lost 1 base and 2 bases respectively, with 7 bases between them. In DNA form, the CDR3 reads TGTGCCAGCAGTTTATGGGACCACACAGATACGCAGTATTTT. It is translated as CASSLWDHTDTQYF.

The chain uses TRBV5-1 and TRBJ2-1; TRBD1 might be the D (6 bases). V lost 5 bases to trimming and J lost 7 bases, with 19 bases between them. The CDR3 contains 15 residues. CDR1 is SGHRS, CDR2 YFSETQ, per germline. CDR3 DNA sequence: TGCGCCAGCAGACACGGACAGAATCTAGGGAATGAGCAGTTCTTC. Protein product: CASRHGQNLGNEQFF. Together with reference TRBV5-1 and TRBJ2-1, the CDR3 gives the full variable domain: KAGVTQTPRYLIKTRGQQVTLSCSPISGHRSVSWYQQTPGQGLQFLFEYFSETQRNKGNFPGRFSGRQFSNSRSEMNVSTLELGDSALYLCASRHGQNLGNEQFFGPGTRLTVL.

This chain joins TRBV28 and TRBJ2-6; 9 nucleotides match TRBD1. With 3 bases clipped from V and 0 bases from J, the junction kept 9 bases outside the gene matches. CDR3 length: 19 residues. Germline CDR1 MDHEN, CDR2 SYDVKM. The CDR3 nucleotides are TGTGCCAGCAGTTTGGGGGGCGGGGACAGGGACTCTGGGGCCAACGTCCTGACTTTC. This encodes CASSLGGGDRDSGANVLTF.

The chain recombines TRBV5-8 with TRBJ2-1, with TRBD1 matching over 7 bases. The CDR3 is made up of 13 amino acids. In germline, CDR1 is SGHTS, CDR2 YDEGEE. Trimming at V came to 1 base and at J to 10 bases, leaving 5 bases not matched to a gene. This CDR3 is CASSLRGGREQFF. The DNA for the CDR3 is TGTGCCAGCAGCTTGAGAGGGGGCAGGGAGCAGTTCTTC.

V and J are TRBV19 and TRBJ1-2, with 7 bases identical to TRBD1. V dropped 5 bases and J dropped 2; count of bases not matched to a gene: 8. Germline values: CDR1 LNHDA, CDR2 SQIVND (reference sequence). This CDR3 is 15 amino acids long. This chain's CDR3 is CASSLRTGQNYGYTF. For the CDR3, the DNA is TGTGCCAGTAGTCTACGGACAGGCCAGAACTATGGCTACACCTTC.

The rearrangement links TRBV6-5 to TRBJ2-7; 7 bases align to TRBD2. The germline gives CDR1 MNHEY, CDR2 SVGAGI. The trim removed 5 bases at V and 4 bases at J, leaving 11 bases unmatched. The CDR3 loop spans 15 amino acids. The CDR3 DNA follows: TGTGCCAGCAGTAGCCCGGGGGGACTACTATACGAGCAGTACTTC. Protein: CASSSPGGLLYEQYF.

The genes are TRBV5-1 and TRBJ2-5; possibly TRBD2 for D (6 bases). With 1 base removed from V and 1 base from J, the gap between germline ends came to 14 bases. This CDR3 is built from 16 residues. Looked up from germline, CDR1 is SGHRS and CDR2 is YFSETQ. DNA of the CDR3: TGCGCCAGCAGCTTGTACGGAGGGATCGGCCAAGAGACCCAGTACTTC. This translates into CASSLYGGIGQETQYF.

V usage is TRBV5-4 and J usage is TRBJ2-4; 7 positions match TRBD1. The junction had 1 base not matched to a gene; V was cut back by 1 base and J by 3 bases. The germline CDR1 and CDR2 sequences are SGHNT and YYREEE (reference sequence). The CDR3 runs 14 residues. This CDR3 is CASSLTGVKNIQYF. CDR3 in DNA: TGTGCCAGCAGCTTGACAGGGGTCAAAAACATTCAGTACTTC.

V usage is TRBV5-1 and J usage is TRBJ1-1; 8 positions match TRBD1. The CDR3 runs 18 residues. The V and J ends lost 0 bases and 1 base, in that order; junction bases with no gene match: 11. The germline gives CDR1 SGHRS, CDR2 YFSETQ. The CDR3 DNA reads TGCGCCAGCAGCTTGGCCGGGACAGGAGCACCTTGGAACACTGAAGCTTTCTTT. Translated: CASSLAGTGAPWNTEAFF.

The chain has TRBV28 and TRBJ1-1; no definite D call. With 8 bases removed from V and 11 bases from J, the gap between germline ends came to 24 bases. Germline V lookup: CDR1 MDHEN, CDR2 SYDVKM. The CDR3 covers 14 residues. Written as DNA, the CDR3 is TGTGCCAGCTTCCAGGCGGGCCTCTGGGGTATGGCTTTCTTT. Translating it yields CASFQAGLWGMAFF. The full variable domain, its missing parts supplied by reference TRBV28 and TRBJ1-1, is DVKVTQSSRYLVKRTGEKVFLECVQDMDHENMFWYRQDPGLGLRLIYFSYDVKMKEKGDIPEGYSVSREKKERFSLILESASTNQTSMYLCASFQAGLWGMAFFGQGTRLTVV.

This rearrangement joins TRBV6-1 to TRBJ1-1; tentatively, D is TRBD1 (6 bases). The CDR3 is made up of 12 amino acids. The V and J ends lost 8 bases and 5 bases respectively, with 12 bases between them. CDR1 and CDR2 (germline): MNHNS, SASEGT. The CDR3, as DNA: TGTGCCAGCTGCCCAGGGGTAACTGAAGCTTTCTTT. It encodes CASCPGVTEAFF.

The rearrangement uses TRBV6-6 and TRBJ2-7; D gene ambiguous. Trimming took 4 bases from V and 6 from J, leaving 7 bases between them. This CDR3 comprises 11 residues. Germline CDR1 reads MNHNY; CDR2 reads SVGAGI (reference sequence). DNA for the CDR3: TGTGCCAGCAGTTCCATCACCGAGCAGTACTTC. Translation: CASSSITEQYF.

V and J are TRBV27 and TRBJ2-2; 8 nucleotides line up with TRBD1. After removal of 3 bases from V and 1 base from J, the junction contained 1 base not matched to a gene. The CDR3 runs to 15 residues. The V gene's germline CDR1 is MNHEY and CDR2 SMNVEV (reference sequence). CDR3 coding DNA: TGTGCCAGCAGTTTTGGACAGGGGAACACCGGGGAGCTGTTTTTT. It yields the protein CASSFGQGNTGELFF.

This clone was seen a few times. The V call is TRBV6-5, the J call TRBJ1-1; D might be TRBD1 (5 bases). In germline, CDR1 is MNHEY, CDR2 SVGAGI. The CDR3 has 14 amino acids. The ends were cut back, 2 bases at V and 0 bases at J, with 7 bases in the middle. CDR3 nucleotide sequence: TGTGCCAGCAGTTACAGGGGAGTGAACACTGAAGCTTTCTTT. As protein: CASSYRGVNTEAFF.

This rearrangement joins TRBV25-1 to TRBJ1-3; possibly TRBD1 for D (6 bases). The V gene's germline CDR1 is MGHDK and CDR2 SYGVNS. This CDR3 is built from 16 residues. With 4 bases removed from V and 0 bases from J, the gap between germline ends came to 13 bases. CDR3: CASSGQDLSSGNTIYF. The CDR3 DNA follows: TGTGCCAGCAGTGGACAGGACCTTAGCTCTGGAAACACCATATATTTT. Complete variable domain (other parts from reference TRBV25-1 and TRBJ1-3): EADIYQTPRYLVIGTGKKITLECSQTMGHDKMYWYQQDPGMELHLIHYSYGVNSTEKGDLSSESTVSRIRTEHFPLTLESARPSHTSQYLCASSGQDLSSGNTIYFGEGSWLTVV.

The table lists this clone with a few counts. The chain joins TRBV29-1 to TRBJ2-7; D might be TRBD1 or TRBD2, each matching 6 bases. V was trimmed by 1 base and J by 1 base, leaving 17 bases between them. This CDR3 has 16 residues. CDR1 and CDR2 from the germline V gene are SQVTM and ANQGSEA. Here the CDR3 DNA reads TGCAGCGTTGAAGGGGAGGTGGCAGGGGCTTCCTACGAGCAGTACTTC. This gives the protein CSVEGEVAGASYEQYF.